One sample yielded the 16 T cell receptor beta chains listed below, sequenced in a study of T cell changes during pregnancy in multiple sclerosis. The assay was immunoSEQ multiplex PCR, and TCRdb's table has in-frame clones only and misses some. Of approximately 40,000 clones in the sample, around 94% were seen once. The sample here was CD8+ T cells from peripheral blood mononuclear cells, taken in the third trimester of pregnancy. These receptors all stem from a female donor with multiple sclerosis, enrolled in a pregnancy study.

The gene calls are TRBV11-3 and TRBJ2-3; 10 bases align to TRBD2. J was trimmed by 3 bases and V by 1 base; bases with no gene match: 1. The germline CDR1 and CDR2 sequences are SGHNT and YENEEA. This CDR3 is 15 amino acids long. This chain's CDR3 is CASSLVAGGTDTQYF. The CDR3 bases are TGTGCCAGCAGCTTAGTAGCGGGGGGTACAGATACGCAGTATTTT.

V gene TRBV9 combines with J gene TRBJ1-4; 12 bases map to TRBD1. Germline lookup yields CDR1 SGDLS and CDR2 YYNGEE. V shed 3 bases, J shed 6 bases, and the junction held 6 bases outside the gene matches. The CDR3 contains 16 residues. The CDR3 loop reads CASSEGQGARDEKLFF. The CDR3 nucleotides are TGTGCCAGCAGCGAGGGACAGGGGGCGCGGGATGAAAAACTGTTTTTT.

This clone was found once. The chain employs TRBV2 and TRBJ1-5; TRBD1 aligns across 7 bases. The V gene's germline CDR1 is SNHLY and CDR2 FYNNEI. After removal of 3 bases from V and 7 bases from J, the junction contained 6 bases not matched to a gene. The length of the CDR3 is 14 residues. CDR3 in amino acids: CASSDSGGNQPQHF. The CDR3 coding sequence is TGTGCCAGCAGTGACTCAGGGGGTAACCAGCCCCAGCATTTT.

This clone was seen a single time. The J gene is TRBJ1-1, the V gene TRBV6-1; D is ambiguous. Per the germline V gene, CDR1 is MNHNS and CDR2 is SASEGT. The CDR3 totals 12 residues. V lost 5 bases to trimming and J lost 6 bases, with 10 bases between them. CDR3 sequence reads: CASSRYSAEAFF. CDR3 in DNA: TGTGCCAGCAGTCGTTACTCGGCTGAAGCTTTCTTT.

The gene calls are TRBV2 and TRBJ1-6; 7 bases align to TRBD1. V dropped 6 bases and J dropped 5; count of bases not matched to a gene: 7. CDR1 is SNHLY, CDR2 FYNNEI, per germline. This CDR3 has 15 amino acids. The DNA for the CDR3 is TGTGCCAGCAGCCCAGGGGGTTGGGATAATTCACCCCTCCACTTT. It encodes CASSPGGWDNSPLHF.

The rearrangement uses TRBV7-6 and TRBJ2-5, with a tentative D call TRBD2 (6 bases). In germline, CDR1 is SGHVS, CDR2 FNYEAQ. This CDR3 has 17 amino acids. V lost 5 bases, J lost 5 bases, and 24 bases lay in between. The CDR3 DNA is TGTGCCAGCAGCCCTGGACTGTGGCTAGCGTCCGTCGAGACCCAGTACTTC. Its translation is CASSPGLWLASVETQYF. Complete variable domain (other parts from reference TRBV7-6 and TRBJ2-5): GAGVSQSPRYKVTKRGQDVALRCDPISGHVSLYWYRQALGQGPEFLTYFNYEAQQDKSGLPNDRFSAERPEGSISTLTIQRTEQRDSAMYRCASSPGLWLASVETQYFGPGTRLLVL.

The rearrangement joins TRBV5-1 to TRBJ2-3, with a tentative D call TRBD2 (5 bases). CDR1 and CDR2 from the germline V gene are SGHRS and YFSETQ. CDR3 length: 15 residues. V gave up 5 bases and J gave up 2 bases, with 15 bases separating them. In nucleotides, the CDR3 is TGCGCCAGCAGTTTAGGTGAGGGTGACACAGATACGCAGTATTTT. Protein sequence: CASSLGEGDTDTQYF.

The gene calls are TRBV7-9 and TRBJ2-7; D may be TRBD1 (5 bases). This CDR3 contains 13 residues. V lost 8 bases to trimming and J lost 4 bases, with 15 bases between them. Germline V lookup: CDR1 SEHNR, CDR2 FQNEAQ (reference sequence). The DNA for the CDR3 is TGTGCCAGCTATCCACAGGTTACATACGAGCAGTACTTC. It encodes CASYPQVTYEQYF.

V usage is TRBV27 and J usage is TRBJ1-6; D is possibly TRBD1 (5 bases). V lost 1 base, J lost 7 bases, and 11 bases lay in between. Germline V gives CDR1 MNHEY, CDR2 SMNVEV (reference sequence). CDR3 length equals 15 residues. The CDR3 reads CASSLFQGKNSPLHF. The CDR3 nucleotides are TGTGCCAGCAGTTTATTTCAGGGAAAAAATTCACCCCTCCACTTT.

The V and J genes are TRBV6-6 and TRBJ2-1; 11 nucleotides agree with TRBD2. CDR1 MNHNY and CDR2 SVGAGI come from the germline V gene (reference sequence). The trim removed 2 bases at V and 6 bases at J, leaving 3 bases unmatched. The CDR3 is 15 amino acids. CDR3 in DNA: TGTGCCAGCAGTTACCTAGCGGGGGGCGGCAATGAGCAGTTCTTC. Amino acid sequence: CASSYLAGGGNEQFF.

The chain links TRBV14 to TRBJ2-1; 7 bases are shared with TRBD2. This CDR3 contains 15 residues. The junction had 8 bases not matched to a gene; V was cut back by 1 base and J by 8 bases. Germline V gene lookup returns CDR1 SGHDN and CDR2 FVKESK. As DNA, the CDR3 is TGTGCCAGCAGCCAAGGAATCACTAGCGCCGATGAGCAGTTCTTC. This encodes CASSQGITSADEQFF.

The V call is TRBV5-6, the J call TRBJ1-6, with a weak D call TRBD1 (6 bases). V was shortened by 1 base and J by 0 bases, with 11 bases between the two germline ends. This CDR3 comprises 17 residues. The V gene's germline CDR1 is SGHDT and CDR2 YYEEEE. The CDR3 region is CASSLSPDSSYNSPLHF. In DNA form, the CDR3 reads TGTGCCAGCAGCTTGTCCCCGGACAGCTCCTATAATTCACCCCTCCACTTT.

The chain's CDR3 is CASRGDRGDPSTDTQYF. In DNA form, the CDR3 reads TGTGCCAGTAGGGGAGACAGGGGAGACCCTAGCACAGATACGCAGTATTTT. The V call is TRBV19, the J call TRBJ2-3; TRBD1 aligns across 8 bases. V lost 6 bases, J lost 0 bases, and 11 bases stayed unmatched. The CDR3 runs 17 residues. Germline V CDR1 and CDR2: LNHDA, SQIVND (reference sequence).

This chain links TRBV2 with TRBJ1-3, with 10 bases fitting TRBD1. J was trimmed by 0 bases and V by 5 bases; bases with no gene match: 10. The CDR3 has 18 residues. Per germline, CDR1 SNHLY and CDR2 FYNNEI. In nucleotides, the CDR3 is TGTGCCAGCAGTTCCGGGACAGGGGCCATACACTCTGGAAACACCATATATTTT. Its protein product is CASSSGTGAIHSGNTIYF.

This chain uses TRBV2 with TRBJ1-1, with D possibly matching TRBD1 (6 bases). The germline V gene encodes CDR1 SNHLY and CDR2 FYNNEI. The V and J ends lost 7 bases and 1 base respectively, with 16 bases between them. The CDR3 is made up of 15 amino acids. This CDR3 is CASNTRGLGNTEAFF. Here the CDR3 DNA reads TGTGCCAGCAATACCAGGGGATTAGGGAACACTGAAGCTTTCTTT.

The chain links TRBV5-4 to TRBJ1-3; D might be TRBD1 (6 bases). Germline V gene data show CDR1 as SGHNT and CDR2 as YYREEE (reference sequence). V was cut by 3 bases and J by 0 bases, with 10 bases left in between. The CDR3 contains 15 residues. The CDR3 loop reads CASSSGQSSGNTIYF. In DNA, the CDR3 is TGTGCCAGCAGCTCTGGACAGAGCTCTGGAAACACCATATATTTT.